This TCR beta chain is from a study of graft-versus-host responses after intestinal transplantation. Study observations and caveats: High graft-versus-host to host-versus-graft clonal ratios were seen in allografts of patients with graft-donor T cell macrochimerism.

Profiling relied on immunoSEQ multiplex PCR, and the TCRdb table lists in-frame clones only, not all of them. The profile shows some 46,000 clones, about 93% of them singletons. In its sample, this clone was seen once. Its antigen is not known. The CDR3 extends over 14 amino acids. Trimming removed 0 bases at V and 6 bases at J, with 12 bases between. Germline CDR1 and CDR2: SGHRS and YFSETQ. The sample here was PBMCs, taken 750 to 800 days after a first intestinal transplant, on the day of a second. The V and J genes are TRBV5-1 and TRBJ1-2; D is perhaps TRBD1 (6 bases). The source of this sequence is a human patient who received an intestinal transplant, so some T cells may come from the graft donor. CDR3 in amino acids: CASSLVSGADGYTF. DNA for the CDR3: TGCGCCAGCAGCTTGGTTTCAGGGGCGGATGGCTACACCTTC.